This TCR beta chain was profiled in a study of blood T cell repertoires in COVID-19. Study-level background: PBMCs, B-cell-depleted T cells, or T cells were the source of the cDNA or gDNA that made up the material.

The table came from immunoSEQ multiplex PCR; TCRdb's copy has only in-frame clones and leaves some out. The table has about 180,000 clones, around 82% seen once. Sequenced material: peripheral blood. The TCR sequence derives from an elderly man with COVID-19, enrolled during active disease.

CDR3 sequence (DNA): TGTGCCAGCAAAAACGGCGGGCAGCCCCAGCATTTT. Protein product: CASKNGGQPQHF. The chain has TRBV6-5 and TRBJ1-5, with unresolved D. The CDR3 runs to 12 residues. Germline V CDR1 and CDR2: MNHEY, SVGAGI. Trimming removed 7 bases at V and 7 bases at J, with 11 bases between.